These T cell receptor beta chains were read from a single sample in a study of blood T cell repertoires in COVID-19. Produced via immunoSEQ multiplex PCR; TCRdb's table is partial and in-frame only. The sample carries some 100,000 clones, about 89% recorded once. Input material: peripheral blood. Receptor source: a man between 50 and 59 years old with acute or convalescent COVID-19. Both conserved end residues are part of each CDR3. The D gene is left open where the match is weak. Not every row has a clone size; where given, it reads once, few, many or a size class.

>-|TRBJ1-5|TRBV7-8|-
CASSPGRTVNQPQHF
TGTGCCAGCAGCCCTGGGAGGACGGTCAATCAGCCCCAGCATTTT
>-|TRBJ2-5|TRBV10-2|TRBD2
CASSESGLAGEETQYF
TGCGCCAGCAGTGAGTCGGGACTAGCGGGAGAAGAGACCCAGTACTTC
>once|TRBJ1-4|TRBV11-2|-
CASSFFPGEKLFF
TGTGCCAGCAGCTTTTTCCCGGGTGAAAAACTGTTTTTT
>once|TRBJ2-7|TRBV4-1|-
CASSHEQVPSYEQYF
TGCGCCAGCAGCCATGAACAGGTGCCCTCCTACGAGCAGTACTTC
>-|TRBJ1-5|TRBV5-4|TRBD1
CASSFQGGNQPQHF
TGTGCCAGCAGCTTTCAGGGGGGCAATCAGCCCCAGCATTTT
>-|TRBJ1-1|TRBV5-1|-
CASTSGAYRNTEAFF
TGCGCCAGCACAAGTGGGGCCTACAGAAACACTGAAGCTTTCTTT
>once|TRBJ2-1|TRBV27|-
CASSPPRGSYNEQFF
TGTGCCAGCAGTCCCCCCCGGGGCTCCTACAATGAGCAGTTCTTC
>-|TRBJ1-2|TRBV9|-
CASSLNSLENYGYTF
TGTGCCAGCAGCTTAAACTCCCTTGAGAACTATGGCTACACCTTC
>-|TRBJ2-1|TRBV18|TRBD2
CASSADGLAGGYEQFF
TGTGCCAGCTCAGCAGACGGACTAGCGGGAGGGTATGAGCAGTTCTTC
>-|TRBJ2-7|TRBV10-1|TRBD2
CASSESPTSGVYEQYF
TGCGCCAGCAGTGAGTCGCCGACTAGCGGGGTCTACGAGCAGTACTTC
>few|TRBJ2-7|TRBV9|-
CASSETPGYEQYF
TGTGCCAGCAGCGAGACCCCAGGGTACGAGCAGTACTTC
>-|TRBJ1-2|TRBV5-1|-
CASSAETGSGYTF
TGCGCCAGCAGCGCTGAAACAGGGAGCGGCTACACCTTC
>-|TRBJ1-1|TRBV19|-
CASSTRQNSNTEAFF
TGTGCCAGTAGTACCCGACAGAATTCGAACACTGAAGCTTTCTTT
>-|TRBJ2-7|TRBV10-1|TRBD2
CASSDIGRTNSYEQYF
TGCGCCAGCAGTGATATCGGGAGGACAAACTCCTACGAGCAGTACTTC
>-|TRBJ2-7|TRBV4-1|-
CASSQDGQRAYEQYF
TGCGCCAGCAGCCAAGATGGGCAGAGAGCCTACGAGCAGTACTTC
>-|TRBJ2-7|TRBV6-5|-
CASTSGISYEQYF
TGTGCCAGCACCTCAGGGATCTCCTACGAGCAGTACTTC
>-|TRBJ1-5|TRBV7-2|-
CASSLDWAGNQPQHF
TGTGCCAGCAGCTTAGATTGGGCAGGGAATCAGCCCCAGCATTTT
>-|TRBJ2-5|TRBV4-1|TRBD1
CASSQDSGQGRSPQYF
TGCGCCAGCAGCCAAGATTCAGGACAGGGTCGAAGTCCCCAGTACTTC
>-|TRBJ2-1|TRBV7-3|TRBD2
CASSAGTSNEQFF
TGTGCCAGCAGCGCCGGGACTAGCAATGAGCAGTTCTTC
>-|TRBJ2-7|TRBV25-1|TRBD2
CASSGLIGTGGTYYEQYF
TGTGCCAGCAGTGGGCTGATCGGGACCGGGGGGACCTACTACGAGCAGTACTTC
>-|TRBJ2-7|TRBV18|-
CASSPVVGRRGEQYF
TGTGCCAGCTCACCAGTGGTCGGGCGACGGGGGGAGCAGTACTTC
>-|TRBJ2-2|TRBV18|TRBD2
CASSHGTSGSTTGELFF
TGTGCCAGCTCACATGGGACTAGCGGGAGTACCACCGGGGAGCTGTTTTTT